The 32 T cell receptor beta chains listed next were all sequenced from one sample in a study of vaccination and CD4 T cells after COVID-19. Antigen specificity for these receptors is unknown. The Oncomine TCR Beta short-read assay sequenced DNA from cultured CD4+ T cells. TCRdb recomputed calls from the PCR reads with MiXCR, one row per CDR3 protein. The repertoire holds thousands of distinct CDR3 sequences, with 55% to 75% as singletons. Treatment specified: 10-day PBMC culture with coronavirus spike peptide pools or control peptides (ViraFEST assay). Sequenced sample: CD4+ T cells from blood, cultured in vitro. These receptors were collected from a human donor who had recovered from COVID-19.

This chain connects TRBV7-9 to TRBJ2-3; D possibly corresponds to TRBD2 (6 bases). Germline values: CDR1 SEHNR, CDR2 FQNEAQ (reference sequence). The germline V and J ends were trimmed by 0 bases and 6 bases, with 10 bases remaining between them. CDR3 length: 14 amino acids. The CDR3 spells CASSLARSGDTQYF. The CDR3 DNA sequence: TGTGCCAGCAGCTTAGCGCGGAGCGGGGATACGCAGTATTTT.

The chain is built from TRBV6-2 or TRBV6-3 and TRBJ2-1; TRBD2 agrees at 10 bases. CDR1 and CDR2 from the germline V gene are MNHEY and SVGEGT. The CDR3 extends over 15 amino acids. Losses at the gene ends were 7 bases for V and 4 bases for J; bases not matched to a gene: 7. The CDR3 region is CASTSSGSLYNEQFF. Here the CDR3 DNA reads TGTGCCAGCACCTCTAGCGGGAGCCTATACAATGAGCAGTTCTTC.

The chain has TRBV2 and TRBJ2-7; D perhaps matches TRBD2 (6 bases). Trimming cost V 3 bases and J 1 base, with 13 bases left between them. The CDR3 contains 15 residues. Germline CDR1 and CDR2: SNHLY and FYNNEI. CDR3: CASSERAGPSYEQYF. Written as DNA, the CDR3 is TGTGCCAGCAGTGAGAGGGCGGGGCCGTCCTACGAGCAGTACTTC.

V gene TRBV7-8 combines with J gene TRBJ2-7; D is perhaps TRBD1 or TRBD2 (6 bases each). The CDR3 is 12 amino acids. With 7 bases removed from V and 4 bases from J, the gap between germline ends came to 11 bases. CDR1 SGHVS and CDR2 FQNEAQ come from the germline V gene. CDR3 sequence: CASTRGGYEQYF. CDR3 bases: TGTGCCAGCACCCGAGGGGGGTACGAGCAGTACTTC.

DNA of the CDR3: TGCGCCAGCAGCGGACAAACGAACACCGGGGAGCTGTTTTTT. Encoded protein: CASSGQTNTGELFF. The chain employs TRBV10-2 and TRBJ2-2; possible D gene TRBD1, 5 bases. V was trimmed by 6 bases and J by 0 bases, leaving 8 bases between them. The germline V gene has CDR1 WSHSY and CDR2 SAAADI. CDR3 length: 14 residues.

The V call is TRBV30, the J call TRBJ1-5, with a weak D call TRBD1 (5 bases). There are 13 residues in the CDR3. Germline CDR1 and CDR2: GTSNPN and SVGIG (reference sequence). Trimming cost V 1 base and J 3 bases, with 7 bases left between them. CDR3 nucleotides: TGTGCCTGGAGTGAACAGGACAATCAGCCCCAGCATTTT. Translation gives CAWSEQDNQPQHF.

The chain combines TRBV7-6 with TRBJ1-3; perhaps TRBD1 as D (5 bases). CDR1 and CDR2 (germline): SGHVS, FNYEAQ. With 0 bases removed from V and 0 bases from J, the gap between germline ends came to 9 bases. The CDR3 runs 16 residues. The CDR3 here is CASSLAGRYSGNTIYF. As DNA, the CDR3 is TGTGCCAGCAGCTTAGCGGGGCGGTACTCTGGAAACACCATATATTTT.

This sequence joins TRBV12-3 or TRBV12-4 and TRBJ1-5; no firm D call. This CDR3 is built from 16 residues. Trimming removed 2 bases at V and 3 bases at J, with 14 bases between. This CDR3 reads CASSLTAGQDNQPQHF. CDR3 DNA: TGTGCCAGCAGTTTAACGGCCGGGCAGGACAATCAGCCCCAGCATTTT.

The V and J genes are TRBV12-3 or TRBV12-4 and TRBJ2-5; D unclear. V gave up 1 base and J gave up 4 bases, with 7 bases separating them. The length of the CDR3 is 13 residues. The CDR3 spells CASSLGSPETQYF. DNA for the CDR3: TGTGCCAGCAGTTTAGGCTCCCCAGAGACCCAGTACTTC.

The table lists this clonotype with a few counts. The V gene is TRBV7-2, the J gene TRBJ1-1; D ambiguous. Germline V gene data show CDR1 as SGHTA and CDR2 as FQGNSA. The V gene lost 3 bases and the J gene lost 0 bases, with 5 bases spanning the gap. The length of the CDR3 is 13 residues. CDR3 sequence reads: CASSFAVNTEAFF. DNA for the CDR3: TGTGCCAGCAGCTTCGCGGTGAACACTGAAGCTTTCTTT.

In this sample, this clonotype turned up once. The V and J genes are TRBV20-1 and TRBJ1-1; 7 bases line up with TRBD1. The length of the CDR3 is 14 residues. CDR1 and CDR2 (germline): DFQATT, SNEGSKA (reference sequence). V lost 5 bases, J lost 5 bases, and 11 bases stayed unmatched. This chain's CDR3 is CSAETGVGGTEAFF. CDR3 DNA sequence: TGCAGTGCTGAAACAGGGGTGGGCGGGACTGAAGCTTTCTTT.

The chain recombines TRBV20-1 with TRBJ2-7, with 7 bases identical to TRBD1. Losses at the gene ends were 6 bases for V and 5 bases for J; bases not matched to a gene: 13. There are 14 residues in the CDR3. Germline V gene sequence: CDR1 DFQATT, CDR2 SNEGSKA (reference sequence). CDR3 protein: CSALVGTAQDEQYF. The CDR3 region has the DNA TGCAGTGCCTTAGTCGGGACAGCTCAGGACGAGCAGTACTTC.

The V and J genes are TRBV2 and TRBJ1-2, with D hard to call. Per the germline V gene, CDR1 is SNHLY and CDR2 is FYNNEI. This CDR3 spans 14 amino acids. V was cut by 7 bases and J by 0 bases, with 12 bases left in between. The CDR3 bases are TGTGCCAGCATCCTAGCCACGTCTAACTATGGCTACACCTTC. This translates into CASILATSNYGYTF.

This chain joins TRBV10-3 and TRBJ2-7, with TRBD2 as a possible D gene (6 bases). CDR3 length equals 12 residues. Germline CDR1 ENHRY, CDR2 SYGVKD. Trimming left V 2 bases short and J 6 bases short, with 8 bases between. The CDR3 here is CAISEGGTEQYF. Written as DNA, the CDR3 is TGTGCCATCAGTGAGGGGGGGACCGAGCAGTACTTC.

By share, this clonotype ranks as medium-sized (0.01 to 0.1%). In DNA, the CDR3 is TGTGCCAGTACCACATCCCGACGGAGCTCTGGGGCCAACGTCCTGACTTTC. It yields the protein CASTTSRRSSGANVLTF. The chain recombines TRBV19 with TRBJ2-6; no reliable D call. CDR1 LNHDA and CDR2 SQIVND come from the germline V gene (reference sequence). V was trimmed by 7 bases and J by 0 bases, leaving 16 bases between them. CDR3 length: 17 residues.

CDR3 nucleotides: TGTGCCAGCAGGACAGGGGGCGGCAATCAGCCCCAGCATTTT. Translating gives CASRTGGGNQPQHF. The chain links TRBV6-1 to TRBJ1-5; 10 positions agree with TRBD1. Trimming at V came to 6 bases and at J to 2 bases, leaving 1 base not matched to a gene. Germline CDR1 is MNHNS and CDR2 is SASEGT. The CDR3 contains 14 residues.

The gene calls are TRBV2 and TRBJ2-5; 14 positions match TRBD2. The CDR3 consists of 17 residues. Germline CDR1 is SNHLY and CDR2 is FYNNEI. With 7 bases clipped from V and 4 bases from J, the junction kept 11 bases outside the gene matches. The CDR3 sequence: CASTPGLAGVRGETQYF. The CDR3 DNA follows: TGTGCCAGCACCCCGGGACTAGCGGGAGTCCGAGGAGAGACCCAGTACTTC.

V and J are TRBV6-1 and TRBJ2-7; 9 nucleotides agree with TRBD2. With 5 bases clipped from V and 6 bases from J, the junction kept 8 bases outside the gene matches. Germline CDR1 MNHNS, CDR2 SASEGT. CDR3 length: 14 amino acids. CDR3 nucleotide sequence: TGTGCCAGCAGTAAGGGGACTAGCTTATCCGAGCAGTACTTC. Translating gives CASSKGTSLSEQYF.

The rearrangement joins TRBV28 to TRBJ1-5; D gene ambiguous. The CDR3 is made up of 16 amino acids. The germline gives CDR1 MDHEN, CDR2 SYDVKM. V lost 7 bases and J 1 base, leaving 17 bases between the germline ends. The CDR3 loop is CASNPHGQKSNQPQHF. CDR3 sequence (DNA): TGTGCCAGCAATCCCCACGGGCAGAAGAGCAATCAGCCCCAGCATTTT.

V is TRBV11-3 and J is TRBJ2-7; D may match TRBD1 or TRBD2 (5 bases each). Germline V gene lookup returns CDR1 SGHNT and CDR2 YENEEA. The CDR3 is 13 amino acids. V was trimmed by 8 bases and J by 1 base, leaving 12 bases between them. This CDR3 reads CASGGRFSYEQYF. The CDR3, as DNA: TGTGCCAGCGGGGGAAGGTTTTCCTACGAGCAGTACTTC.

The rearrangement uses TRBV6-1 and TRBJ2-5, with TRBD2 identical over 12 bases. CDR3 length: 14 amino acids. CDR1 MNHNS and CDR2 SASEGT come from the germline V gene. The junction had 5 bases not matched to a gene; V was cut back by 7 bases and J by 5 bases. The CDR3 nucleotides read TGTGCCAGCACCCAACTAGCGGGAGGCGAGACCCAGTACTTC. Translated, it gives CASTQLAGGETQYF.

V gene TRBV7-9 combines with J gene TRBJ1-1; the D is unclear. Germline CDR1 and CDR2: SEHNR and FQNEAQ (reference sequence). The CDR3 extends over 11 amino acids. V was cut by 1 base and J by 11 bases, with 8 bases left in between. The CDR3 nucleotides are TGTGCCAGCAGCTTAGTTATGGGGGCTTTCTTT. Amino acids: CASSLVMGAFF. Drawing the rest from reference TRBV7-9 and TRBJ1-1, the complete variable domain is DTGVSQNPRHKITKRGQNVTFRCDPISEHNRLYWYRQTLGQGPEFLTYFQNEAQLEKSRLLSDRFSAERPKGSFSTLEIQRTEQGDSAMYLCASSLVMGAFFGQGTRLTVV.

The chain uses TRBV20-1 and TRBJ1-4, with D tentatively TRBD1 (5 bases). The CDR3 spans 14 residues. Trimming removed 3 bases from V and 8 bases from J, with 16 bases in between. Germline-derived CDR1 and CDR2 are DFQATT and SNEGSKA (reference sequence). The DNA for the CDR3 is TGCAGTGCTAGGGAGGAAGGGGTCGGGGAAAAACTGTTTTTT. This gives the protein CSAREEGVGEKLFF.

This clonotype counts as medium-sized (0.01 to 0.1%). The chain has TRBV27 and TRBJ1-5; 7 nucleotides match TRBD1. The V segment lost 6 bases and the J segment 4 bases; nucleotides outside the gene matches: 3. CDR1 and CDR2 (germline): MNHEY, SMNVEV (reference sequence). This CDR3 contains 13 residues. The CDR3 sequence: CASRGQLNQPQHF. CDR3 coding DNA: TGTGCCAGCAGGGGACAGCTAAATCAGCCCCAGCATTTT.

This clonotype has a handful of counts. This chain links TRBV2 with TRBJ1-2; D is unresolved. There are 11 residues in the CDR3. Deletions cut 1 base from V and 9 bases from J, with 6 bases between. Germline-derived CDR1 and CDR2 are SNHLY and FYNNEI. The CDR3: CASSEDLSYTF. The CDR3, as DNA: TGTGCCAGCAGTGAAGACCTGAGCTACACCTTC.

The chain carries TRBV20-1 and TRBJ2-3; 9 nucleotides align to TRBD2. V lost 2 bases, J lost 0 bases, and 6 bases stayed unmatched. Germline loops: CDR1 DFQATT, CDR2 SNEGSKA (reference sequence). The CDR3 loop spans 16 amino acids. CDR3 protein: CSARLAGYTSTDTQYF. The CDR3 DNA is TGCAGTGCTAGACTAGCGGGATATACTAGCACAGATACGCAGTATTTT.

CDR3 loop: CASSGVSGYEQYF. For the CDR3, the DNA is TGTGCCAGCAGCGGGGTCTCCGGATACGAGCAGTACTTC. The J gene is TRBJ2-7, the V gene TRBV27, with a weak D call TRBD2 (5 bases). Germline V gene sequence: CDR1 MNHEY, CDR2 SMNVEV (reference sequence). Trimming shortened V by 6 bases and J by 4 bases, and 13 bases separated the two germline ends. The CDR3 is 13 amino acids.

The chain is built from TRBV20-1 and TRBJ2-4; 10 bases agree with TRBD1. V lost 6 bases and J lost 8; bases outside the gene matches: 10. CDR3 size: 14 residues. Germline assignment: CDR1 DFQATT and CDR2 SNEGSKA (reference sequence). CDR3 sequence: CSAVQTGGTDIQYF. The CDR3 bases are TGCAGTGCCGTCCAGACAGGGGGCACGGACATTCAGTACTTC.

This clonotype showed up just a few times. The CDR3 nucleotides are TGTGCCAGCAGGCGGGACCTTAATAGCAATCAGCCCCAGCATTTT. This encodes CASRRDLNSNQPQHF. The V gene is TRBV27, the J gene TRBJ1-5, with a possible D match to TRBD1 (5 bases). Trimming left V 6 bases short and J 0 bases short, with 12 bases between. The CDR3 sequence is 15 residues long. Per germline, CDR1 MNHEY and CDR2 SMNVEV (reference sequence).

In this sample, this clonotype turned up a few times. The chain carries TRBV6-5 and TRBJ1-5, with D unclear. The germline CDR1 and CDR2 sequences are MNHEY and SVGAGI. Trimming stripped 2 bases from V and 0 bases from J, with 14 bases between. This CDR3 has 17 amino acids. The CDR3 bases are TGTGCCAGCAGTTACGGGCAGCAGACCTATAGCAATCAGCCCCAGCATTTT. It is translated as CASSYGQQTYSNQPQHF.

This chain links TRBV6-5 with TRBJ1-1; a possible D gene is TRBD1 (5 bases). Germline V gives CDR1 MNHEY, CDR2 SVGAGI. The germline V and J ends were trimmed by 0 bases and 1 base, with 12 bases remaining between them. The CDR3 has 16 residues. CDR3 sequence: CASSYSPGRSNTEAFF. The CDR3 nucleotides read TGTGCCAGCAGTTACTCCCCGGGACGGTCGAACACTGAAGCTTTCTTT.

The gene calls are TRBV24-1 and TRBJ2-2; D perhaps matches TRBD2 (6 bases). This CDR3 contains 15 residues. The germline V gene encodes CDR1 KGHDR and CDR2 SFDVKD. With 2 bases removed from V and 4 bases from J, the gap between germline ends came to 10 bases. CDR3 bases: TGTGCCACCAGTGATTGGAGGGCTGGCACCGGGGAGCTGTTTTTT. It codes for CATSDWRAGTGELFF.